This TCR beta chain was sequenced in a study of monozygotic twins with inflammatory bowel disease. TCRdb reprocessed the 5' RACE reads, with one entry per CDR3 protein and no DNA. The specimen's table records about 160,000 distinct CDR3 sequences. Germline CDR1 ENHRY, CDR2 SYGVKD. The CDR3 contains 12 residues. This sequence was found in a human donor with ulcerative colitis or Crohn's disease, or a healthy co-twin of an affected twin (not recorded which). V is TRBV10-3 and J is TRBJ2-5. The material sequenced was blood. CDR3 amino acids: CATTGNQETQYF.